One sample yielded the 23 T cell receptor beta chains listed below, sequenced in a study of cytomegalovirus exposure and HLA in healthy donors. Primers: 60 Vbeta forward and 13 Jbeta reverse. The assay was immunoSEQ multiplex PCR, and TCRdb's table has in-frame clones only and misses some. The sample lists tens of thousands of clones, about three fifths occurring once. What was sequenced was PBMCs. These receptors were taken from a young man in good health and CMV-seronegative.

The chain employs TRBV27 and TRBJ1-1, with a possible D match to TRBD1 (6 bases). The CDR3 is 15 residues long. Germline assignment: CDR1 MNHEY and CDR2 SMNVEV (reference sequence). Trimming shortened V by 4 bases and J by 1 base, and 13 bases separated the two germline ends. The CDR3 DNA sequence: TGTGCCAGCAGTTCTTCAGGGGTTAAGAACACTGAAGCTTTCTTT. Protein product: CASSSSGVKNTEAFF.

This clone was observed a few times. The V and J genes are TRBV19 and TRBJ1-6; 9 nucleotides align to TRBD1. Per the germline V gene, CDR1 is LNHDA and CDR2 is SQIVND (reference sequence). The CDR3 covers 18 residues. J was trimmed by 5 bases and V by 7 bases; bases with no gene match: 15. The CDR3 spells CASKVVDRGNWDNSPLHF. The CDR3 DNA is TGTGCCAGTAAGGTGGTGGACAGGGGCAATTGGGATAATTCACCCCTCCACTTT.

The chain couples TRBV28 to TRBJ2-5; 14 positions match TRBD2. Trimming removed 5 bases from V and 5 bases from J; junction bases left unmatched: 10. This CDR3 contains 17 residues. CDR1 MDHEN and CDR2 SYDVKM come from the germline V gene. The CDR3 reads CASSQPGLAGGGETQYF. CDR3 sequence (DNA): TGTGCCAGCAGTCAGCCCGGACTAGCGGGAGGTGGGGAGACCCAGTACTTC.

The chain couples TRBV18 to TRBJ2-7, with D tentatively TRBD2 (6 bases). Germline CDR1 KGHSH, CDR2 LQKENI. The CDR3 has 14 amino acids. V gave up 2 bases and J gave up 3 bases, with 11 bases separating them. The CDR3 DNA reads as TGTGCCAGCTCACCATGGGGGGTAGACTACGAGCAGTACTTC. This sequence encodes CASSPWGVDYEQYF.

This sequence joins TRBV2 and TRBJ1-5, with D perhaps matching TRBD1 (6 bases). The germline V and J ends were trimmed by 4 bases and 5 bases, with 15 bases remaining between them. This CDR3 spans 15 amino acids. Germline CDR1 and CDR2: SNHLY and FYNNEI. In DNA, the CDR3 is TGTGCCAGCAGTGGATGGGGGGGCGCGGATCAGCCCCAGCATTTT. It codes for CASSGWGGADQPQHF.

This sequence joins TRBV7-9 and TRBJ1-3; D unclear. Trimming left V 5 bases short and J 4 bases short, with 15 bases between. The CDR3 runs to 15 residues. Germline loops: CDR1 SEHNR, CDR2 FQNEAQ (reference sequence). The CDR3, as DNA: TGTGCCAGCAGCCCTAAGGCCAGGCTCGGAAACACCATATATTTT. Encoded protein: CASSPKARLGNTIYF.

V usage is TRBV30 and J usage is TRBJ1-4; no firm D call. There are 15 residues in the CDR3. Per the germline V gene, CDR1 is GTSNPN and CDR2 is SVGIG (reference sequence). V was trimmed by 3 bases and J by 5 bases, leaving 16 bases between them. For the CDR3, the DNA is TGTGCCTGGAGCCCTTTGAAAGGGAGAAATGAAAAACTGTTTTTT. It is translated as CAWSPLKGRNEKLFF.

A remark on this clone: Germline is not matched at one junction end, which may reflect a read error. The chain has TRBV30 and TRBJ1-2; the match to TRBD1 covers 8 bases. The CDR3 spans 12 residues. Germline V gene lookup returns CDR1 GTSNPN and CDR2 SVGIG (reference sequence). In DNA form, the CDR3 reads TGTGTCTGGAGTGGGACAGGAAATGGCTACACCTTC. Translation gives CVWSGTGNGYTF.

This clone was counted a few times. The chain recombines TRBV28 with TRBJ2-1; 9 bases agree with TRBD2. V was clipped by 3 bases and J by 6 bases; unmatched bases: 3. Per germline, CDR1 MDHEN and CDR2 SYDVKM. This CDR3 spans 14 amino acids. The CDR3 reads CASSFSGSSNEQFF. CDR3 in DNA: TGTGCCAGCAGTTTTAGCGGGAGTTCCAATGAGCAGTTCTTC.

This clone was seen repeatedly, ten times or more. The genes are TRBV6-1 and TRBJ2-7, with TRBD2 as a possible D gene (5 bases). The CDR3 runs to 15 residues. Germline V CDR1 and CDR2: MNHNS, SASEGT. Trimming removed 1 base at V and 5 bases at J, with 15 bases between. CDR3 in DNA: TGTGCCAGCAGTGAAGTGAGTGGAGCTAGCAACGAGCAGTACTTC. Encoded protein: CASSEVSGASNEQYF.

The rearrangement joins TRBV6-6 to TRBJ1-2; no reliable D call. The CDR3 sequence is 14 residues long. V shed 7 bases and J shed 3 bases, with 15 bases lying between them. Per the germline V gene, CDR1 is MNHNY and CDR2 is SVGAGI (reference sequence). CDR3 nucleotide sequence: TGTGCCAGCACCCTAACGAGGGTAGACTATGGCTACACCTTC. Amino acids: CASTLTRVDYGYTF.

This chain uses TRBV30 with TRBJ2-5; 9 bases are a match to TRBD2. This CDR3 comprises 15 residues. Per germline, CDR1 GTSNPN and CDR2 SVGIG (reference sequence). With V trimmed by 5 bases and J by 5 bases, 12 bases remained unmatched. CDR3 region: CAWLSFSGSGETQYF. CDR3 bases: TGTGCCTGGCTTAGTTTTAGCGGGAGTGGGGAGACCCAGTACTTC.

This sequence joins TRBV29-1 and TRBJ2-7, with 7 bases aligning to TRBD2. Germline lookup yields CDR1 SQVTM and CDR2 ANQGSEA. This CDR3 comprises 13 residues. V shed 8 bases and J 7 bases; nucleotides not matched to a gene: 14. Here the CDR3 DNA reads TGCAGCCTGAAAGCGGGACCTCGGGGGGAGCAGTACTTC. It is translated as CSLKAGPRGEQYF.

This chain uses TRBV2 with TRBJ2-7; D gene uncertain. CDR1 is SNHLY and CDR2 is FYNNEI in the germline V gene. V lost 6 bases, J lost 6 bases, and 12 bases lay in between. This CDR3 is built from 12 residues. DNA for the CDR3: TGTGCCAGCAGAAATAGAGATAGCGAGCAGTACTTC. Its translation: CASRNRDSEQYF.

This rearrangement joins TRBV5-1 to TRBJ2-7, with TRBD1 identical over 8 bases. CDR3 length: 18 residues. CDR1 and CDR2 (germline): SGHRS, YFSETQ. V trimming: 1 base; J trimming: 3 bases; junction bases outside the gene matches: 15. Here the CDR3 DNA reads TGCGCCAGCAGCTTGAAATACGGCCTCCAGGGGGCCTTCTACGAGCAGTACTTC. Encoded protein: CASSLKYGLQGAFYEQYF. Using reference TRBV5-1 and TRBJ2-7 for the parts outside the CDR3, the full variable domain is KAGVTQTPRYLIKTRGQQVTLSCSPISGHRSVSWYQQTPGQGLQFLFEYFSETQRNKGNFPGRFSGRQFSNSRSEMNVSTLELGDSALYLCASSLKYGLQGAFYEQYFGPGTRLTVT.

V is TRBV7-9 and J is TRBJ2-5; 9 nucleotides agree with TRBD1. V lost 5 bases, J lost 9 bases, and 13 bases stayed unmatched. The length of the CDR3 is 15 residues. The germline gives CDR1 SEHNR, CDR2 FQNEAQ (reference sequence). This chain's CDR3 is CASSPPGTGQGAQYF. The CDR3 coding sequence is TGTGCCAGCAGCCCCCCCGGGACAGGGCAAGGGGCCCAGTACTTC.

This chain links TRBV9 with TRBJ2-2; 8 bases fit TRBD1. This CDR3 region has 15 residues. V gave up 3 bases and J gave up 5 bases; unmatched junction bases: 6. Germline CDR1 SGDLS, CDR2 YYNGEE. This chain's CDR3 is CASSARQGPTGELFF. Written as DNA, the CDR3 is TGTGCCAGCAGCGCCCGACAGGGGCCAACCGGGGAGCTGTTTTTT.

The chain joins TRBV4-3 to TRBJ2-5, with TRBD2 matching over 9 bases. The end of the DNA fits TRBJ2-7 better, so the J call may be wrong. Per the germline V gene, CDR1 is LGHNA and CDR2 is YSLEER. This CDR3 is built from 17 residues. Here the CDR3 DNA reads TGCGCCAGCAGCCAAGATTTAATGCGGGGGGGAATCTACGAGCAGTACTTC. Translation: CASSQDLMRGGIYEQYF.

V is TRBV7-9 and J is TRBJ2-1; 12 nucleotides align to TRBD2. Trimming at V came to 5 bases and at J to 6 bases, leaving 5 bases not matched to a gene. Germline lookup yields CDR1 SEHNR and CDR2 FQNEAQ (reference sequence). This CDR3 region has 15 residues. CDR3: CASSLTSGRINEQFF. The CDR3 DNA sequence: TGTGCCAGCAGCCTGACTAGCGGGAGAATCAATGAGCAGTTCTTC.

In this sample, this clone turned up a few times. The genes are TRBV5-8 and TRBJ2-5; 10 bases are a match to TRBD1. J gave up 6 bases and V 0 bases, and 5 bases lay outside the gene matches. CDR1 is SGHTS, CDR2 YDEGEE, per germline. The CDR3 has 15 amino acids. The CDR3 region has the DNA TGTGCCAGCAGCTTGGTGGGACAGGGGTGGAAGACCCAGTACTTC. This gives the protein CASSLVGQGWKTQYF.

The chain recombines TRBV15 with TRBJ1-3; D is unclear. Germline assignment: CDR1 LNHNV and CDR2 YYDKDF (reference sequence). This CDR3 has 13 residues. Trimming took 4 bases from V and 4 from J, leaving 8 bases between them. For the CDR3, the DNA is TGTGCCACCAGCACAAGGCGGGGAAACACCATATATTTT. The encoded protein is CATSTRRGNTIYF.

The genes are TRBV18 and TRBJ2-1; TRBD1 is a possible D gene (5 bases). The CDR3 spans 14 residues. Between the trimmed V and J ends, which lost 1 base and 8 bases, there was a span of 12 bases. Germline assignment: CDR1 KGHSH and CDR2 LQKENI. The chain's CDR3 is CASSPQGPSDEQFF. CDR3 DNA: TGTGCCAGCTCACCACAGGGGCCCAGCGATGAGCAGTTCTTC.

Concerning this clone: An end of the junction does not agree with germline; a read error may underlie this. V and J are TRBV12-5 and TRBJ1-5; D is ambiguous. Germline V gives CDR1 LGHNT, CDR2 FRNRAP. The CDR3 consists of 14 residues. This CDR3 reads CASGTRESNQSQHF. Here the CDR3 DNA reads TGTGCTAGTGGCACAAGGGAGAGCAATCAGTCCCAGCATTTT.